The 18 T cell receptor beta chains in this list originate from one sample, sequenced in a study of shared clonotypes between healthy human individuals. Only in-frame clones appear in the TCRdb table, and some are missing; sequencing was by immunoSEQ multiplex PCR. Here the sample spans about 2,500,000 clones, around nine tenths being singletons. Input material: naive CD4+ T cells sorted from blood. Subset reported: CD45RA+ positively selected. These receptors were obtained from a young man in good health.

This clone occurred a few times. Other DNA sequences of this sample code for an identical CDR3. In DNA form, the CDR3 reads TGTGCCTGGAGTCAAGGTAGCAATCAGCCCCAGCATTTT. Its protein product is CAWSQGSNQPQHF. This chain uses TRBV30 with TRBJ1-5; no definite D call. CDR1 GTSNPN and CDR2 SVGIG come from the germline V gene (reference sequence). CDR3 size: 13 residues. Between the trimmed V and J ends, which lost 2 bases and 0 bases, there was a span of 5 bases.

This clone appeared a single time. V usage is TRBV7-8 and J usage is TRBJ1-1; D perhaps matches TRBD1 (6 bases). V was shortened by 0 bases and J by 8 bases, with 7 bases between the two germline ends. Germline V lookup: CDR1 SGHVS, CDR2 FQNEAQ. The CDR3 covers 12 residues. The CDR3 region has the DNA TGTGCCAGCAGCTTAGCTCAGGGGGAAGCTTTCTTT. Protein sequence: CASSLAQGEAFF.

This chain uses TRBV19 with TRBJ1-1; a weak D match, TRBD1 (6 bases). CDR3 length equals 16 residues. In germline, CDR1 is LNHDA, CDR2 SQIVND (reference sequence). V lost 3 bases and J lost 1, with 15 bases in between. The CDR3 region has the DNA TGTGCCAGTAGTATCCGGGACATCGGGGGGAACACTGAAGCTTTCTTT. Amino acids: CASSIRDIGGNTEAFF.

CDR3 loop: CASSRLKANTEAFF. The CDR3 DNA is TGTGCCAGCAGTCGACTGAAAGCAAACACTGAAGCTTTCTTT. The chain has TRBV6-5 and TRBJ1-1; no clear D gene. V was cut by 5 bases and J by 2 bases, with 12 bases left in between. CDR3 size: 14 residues. CDR1 is MNHEY and CDR2 is SVGAGI in the germline V gene.

The rearrangement joins TRBV5-1 to TRBJ1-5, with no clear D. This CDR3 has 14 residues. Per germline, CDR1 SGHRS and CDR2 YFSETQ. The V gene lost 0 bases and the J gene lost 10 bases, with 14 bases spanning the gap. CDR3 DNA: TGCGCCAGCAGCTTGGGGACGGGAAATGATCCCCAGCATTTT. It codes for CASSLGTGNDPQHF. The variable domain in full, with the rest retrieved from reference TRBV5-1 and TRBJ1-5, is KAGVTQTPRYLIKTRGQQVTLSCSPISGHRSVSWYQQTPGQGLQFLFEYFSETQRNKGNFPGRFSGRQFSNSRSEMNVSTLELGDSALYLCASSLGTGNDPQHFGDGTRLSIL.

CDR3 residues: CASSYPRTGGYEQFF. CDR3 nucleotides: TGTGCCAGCAGTTACCCCCGGACAGGGGGTTATGAGCAGTTCTTC. The V and J genes are TRBV28 and TRBJ2-1; 10 bases match TRBD1. The junction had 8 bases not matched to a gene; V was cut back by 4 bases and J by 8 bases. From germline, CDR1 is MDHEN and CDR2 SYDVKM. This CDR3 region has 15 residues.

About this clone itself: Other DNA sequences in this specimen translate into the identical CDR3. V usage is TRBV19 and J usage is TRBJ1-6; a possible D gene is TRBD1 (5 bases). Germline V gene data show CDR1 as LNHDA and CDR2 as SQIVND (reference sequence). V shed 4 bases and J shed 7 bases, with 14 bases lying between them. This CDR3 comprises 15 residues. The CDR3: CASSTAGAGNSPLHF. CDR3 DNA: TGTGCCAGTAGTACTGCCGGGGCAGGGAATTCACCCCTCCACTTT.

The rearrangement uses TRBV7-2 and TRBJ1-5, with 7 bases fitting TRBD1. The length of the CDR3 is 13 residues. J lost 7 bases, V lost 5 bases, and 5 bases had no gene match. Germline CDR1 and CDR2: SGHTA and FQGNSA. CDR3 loop: CASSTPQGQPQHF. The CDR3 DNA is TGTGCCAGCAGCACGCCACAGGGGCAGCCCCAGCATTTT.

The genes are TRBV25-1 and TRBJ1-6; D is unclear. The CDR3 is made up of 17 amino acids. The germline V gene encodes CDR1 MGHDK and CDR2 SYGVNS. Trimming cost V 4 bases and J 0 bases, with 13 bases left between them. The CDR3 sequence is CASSAGGSSSYNSPLHF. DNA for the CDR3: TGTGCCAGCAGTGCGGGAGGGTCAAGCTCCTATAATTCACCCCTCCACTTT.

V gene TRBV2 combines with J gene TRBJ2-7; the match to TRBD2 covers 7 bases. V shed 6 bases and J 3 bases; nucleotides not matched to a gene: 11. The CDR3 is made up of 15 amino acids. Germline CDR1 and CDR2: SNHLY and FYNNEI. In DNA, the CDR3 is TGTGCCAGCAGCGCAGAGAGCGGGGAGTTCTACGAGCAGTACTTC. Translating it yields CASSAESGEFYEQYF.

This clone has a single count. This rearrangement joins TRBV7-9 to TRBJ1-2; D uncertain. V was pared by 3 bases and J by 2 bases, with 7 bases between. CDR1 SEHNR and CDR2 FQNEAQ come from the germline V gene (reference sequence). The CDR3 length is 13 residues. The CDR3 loop reads CASSLGKNYGYTF. The CDR3 nucleotides are TGTGCCAGCAGCTTGGGGAAGAACTATGGCTACACCTTC.

The chain has TRBV5-4 and TRBJ1-3; unclear D gene. This CDR3 spans 18 amino acids. Trimming took 3 bases from V and 0 from J, leaving 19 bases between them. Per germline, CDR1 SGHNT and CDR2 YYREEE (reference sequence). The CDR3 reads CASSSNFKAGSSGNTIYF. The DNA for the CDR3 is TGTGCCAGCAGCTCGAATTTTAAAGCAGGCAGCTCTGGAAACACCATATATTTT.

This clone was recorded only once. The chain employs TRBV6-1 and TRBJ1-5; D remains ambiguous. Germline lookup yields CDR1 MNHNS and CDR2 SASEGT. V was pared by 4 bases and J by 0 bases, with 7 bases between. The CDR3 length is 14 residues. CDR3 coding DNA: TGTGCCAGCAGTGGCATCGTTAGCAATCAGCCCCAGCATTTT. Protein sequence: CASSGIVSNQPQHF.

A remark on this clone: Other nucleotide sequences from this sample produce the same CDR3. This rearrangement joins TRBV18 to TRBJ2-7; TRBD1 aligns across 9 bases. J gave up 3 bases and V 0 bases, and 0 bases lay outside the gene matches. Germline V gene data show CDR1 as KGHSH and CDR2 as LQKENI. The CDR3 covers 14 residues. The CDR3 reads CASSPPTGGYEQYF. In DNA form, the CDR3 reads TGTGCCAGCTCACCACCGACAGGGGGCTACGAGCAGTACTTC. The full variable domain, with the rest looked up from reference TRBV18 and TRBJ2-7, is NAGVMQNPRHLVRRRGQEARLRCSPMKGHSHVYWYRQLPEEGLKFMVYLQKENIIDESGMPKERFSAEFPKEGPSILRIQQVVRGDSAAYFCASSPPTGGYEQYFGPGTRLTVT.

This chain connects TRBV13 to TRBJ2-5; D may be TRBD2 (5 bases). TRBJ2-7 explains the end of the DNA better; the J call may be wrong. This CDR3 is 13 amino acids long. Germline CDR1 and CDR2: PRHDT and FYEKMQ (reference sequence). In nucleotides, the CDR3 is TGTGCCAGCAGCTCCGGGGAACCGAACGAGCAGTACTTC. Amino acid sequence: CASSSGEPNEQYF.

This clone was recorded a few times. This chain uses TRBV6-1 with TRBJ1-1, with D tentatively TRBD1 (5 bases). The CDR3 extends over 13 amino acids. Germline assignment: CDR1 MNHNS and CDR2 SASEGT. V shed 10 bases and J shed 3 bases, with 15 bases lying between them. CDR3 in DNA: TGTGCCAACTCAGGGACCTTATACACTGAAGCTTTCTTT. Translating gives CANSGTLYTEAFF.

The rearrangement uses TRBV18 and TRBJ2-7; unclear D gene. This CDR3 has 14 residues. V lost 0 bases to trimming and J lost 1 base, with 7 bases between them. Looked up from germline, CDR1 is KGHSH and CDR2 is LQKENI. In DNA, the CDR3 is TGTGCCAGCTCACCACCACTGGCTTCCTACGAGCAGTACTTC. Residues: CASSPPLASYEQYF.

Concerning this clone: Other DNA sequences in this sample translate to the same CDR3. The chain recombines TRBV28 with TRBJ2-7, with D possibly matching TRBD2 (6 bases). Germline V lookup: CDR1 MDHEN, CDR2 SYDVKM. V was shortened by 3 bases and J by 2 bases, with 8 bases between the two germline ends. The CDR3 has 13 residues. The CDR3 is CASSLGGPYEQYF. CDR3 sequence (DNA): TGTGCCAGCAGTTTGGGGGGACCCTACGAGCAGTACTTC.